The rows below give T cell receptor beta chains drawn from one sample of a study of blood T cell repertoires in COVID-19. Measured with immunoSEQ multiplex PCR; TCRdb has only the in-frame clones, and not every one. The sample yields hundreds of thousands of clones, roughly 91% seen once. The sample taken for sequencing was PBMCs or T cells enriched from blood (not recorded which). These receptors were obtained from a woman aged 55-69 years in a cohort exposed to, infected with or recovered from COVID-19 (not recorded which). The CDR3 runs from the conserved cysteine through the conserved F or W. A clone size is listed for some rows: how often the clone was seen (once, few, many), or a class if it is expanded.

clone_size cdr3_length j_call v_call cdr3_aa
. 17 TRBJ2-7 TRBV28 CASSLEEGAVGLREQYF
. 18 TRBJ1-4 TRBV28 CASSFSLGGPQGSEKLFF
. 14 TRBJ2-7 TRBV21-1 CATWRSGMGYEQYF
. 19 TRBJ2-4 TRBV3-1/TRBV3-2 CASSQDLPASGIRENIQYF
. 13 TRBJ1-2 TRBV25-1 CASSESGQGGYTF
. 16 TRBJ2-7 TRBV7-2 CASSPLTSGRAYEQYF
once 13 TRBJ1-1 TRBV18 CASSPTENTEAFF
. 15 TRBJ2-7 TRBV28 CASSPGTGGAGEQYF
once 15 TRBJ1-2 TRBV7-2 CASSLSGGGNYGYTF
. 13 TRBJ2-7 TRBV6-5 CASRGQGSNEQYF
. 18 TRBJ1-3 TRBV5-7 CASSFPWLGALSGNTIYF
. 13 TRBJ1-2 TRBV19 CASIGTEFYGYTF
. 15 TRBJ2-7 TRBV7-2 CASRLAGGPSYEQYF